This T cell receptor beta chain was sequenced for a study of regulatory dendritic cells for organ transplantation. Sequenced by immunoSEQ multiplex PCR; TCRdb stores in-frame clones only, minus some. The table shows 10,000 to 15,000 clones, with about nine tenths occurring only once. Whole-study findings and limits: Naive CD4+ and CD8+ repertoires were highly diverse; memory CD8+ was most oligoclonal.

Remarks on this clone: Its antigen is unidentified.

Allogeneic regulatory or mature dendritic cells were co-cultured for 4 to 6 days with CFSE-labeled sorted T cells at 1:10. CD4+ or CD8+ T cells were sorted as naive CD45RA+ or memory CD45RO+. The germline V gene has CDR1 MNHEY and CDR2 SVGAGI. The CDR3 loop spans 13 amino acids. V was pared by 7 bases and J by 4 bases, with 13 bases between. The chain joins TRBV6-5 to TRBJ1-2; D possibly corresponds to TRBD1 (6 bases). Sequenced material: naive CD8+ T cells from blood cultured with regulatory dendritic cells. This sample's subset: CD45RA+ naive T cells. This clonotype originated in a human donor in good health. CDR3 coding DNA: TGTGCCAGCATTAAGGGGGAACTCTATGGCTACACCTTC. Protein: CASIKGELYGYTF.